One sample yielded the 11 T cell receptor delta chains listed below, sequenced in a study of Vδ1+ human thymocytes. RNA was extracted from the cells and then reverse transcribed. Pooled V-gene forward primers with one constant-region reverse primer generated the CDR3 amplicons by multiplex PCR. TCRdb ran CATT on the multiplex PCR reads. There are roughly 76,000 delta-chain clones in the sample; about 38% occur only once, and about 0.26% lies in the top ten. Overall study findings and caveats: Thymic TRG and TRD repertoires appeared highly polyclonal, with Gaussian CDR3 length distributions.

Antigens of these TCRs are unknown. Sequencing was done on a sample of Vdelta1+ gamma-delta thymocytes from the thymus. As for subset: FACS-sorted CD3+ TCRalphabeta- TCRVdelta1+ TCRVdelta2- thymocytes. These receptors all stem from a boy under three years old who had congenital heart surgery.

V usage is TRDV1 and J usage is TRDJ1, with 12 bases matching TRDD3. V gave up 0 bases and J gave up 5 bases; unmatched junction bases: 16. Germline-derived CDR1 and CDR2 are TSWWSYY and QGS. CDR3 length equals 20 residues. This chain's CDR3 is CALGELLLYWGIPTGDKLIF. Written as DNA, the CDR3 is TGTGCTCTTGGGGAACTCCTCTTATACTGGGGGATACCCACCGGGGATAAACTCATCTTT.

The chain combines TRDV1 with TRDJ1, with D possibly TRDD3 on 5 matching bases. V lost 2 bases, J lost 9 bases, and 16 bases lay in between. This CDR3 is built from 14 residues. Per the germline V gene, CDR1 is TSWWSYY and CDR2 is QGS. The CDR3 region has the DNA TGTGCTCTTGGGGAATGTAGGGGCTGGGATGAACTCATCTTT. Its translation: CALGECRGWDELIF.

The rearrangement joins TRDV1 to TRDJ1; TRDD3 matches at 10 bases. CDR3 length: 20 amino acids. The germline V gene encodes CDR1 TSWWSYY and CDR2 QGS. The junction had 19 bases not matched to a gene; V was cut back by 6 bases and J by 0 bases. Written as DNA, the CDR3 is TGTGCTCTTGGATTCCTATCCATTGGGGGATACCCCCCCTACACCGATAAACTCATCTTT. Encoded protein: CALGFLSIGGYPPYTDKLIF.

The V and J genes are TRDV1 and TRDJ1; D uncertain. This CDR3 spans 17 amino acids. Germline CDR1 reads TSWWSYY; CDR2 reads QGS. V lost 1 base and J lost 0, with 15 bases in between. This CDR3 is CALGEPPLQVYTDKLIF. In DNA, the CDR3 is TGTGCTCTTGGGGAACCCCCCCTCCAGGTGTACACCGATAAACTCATCTTT.

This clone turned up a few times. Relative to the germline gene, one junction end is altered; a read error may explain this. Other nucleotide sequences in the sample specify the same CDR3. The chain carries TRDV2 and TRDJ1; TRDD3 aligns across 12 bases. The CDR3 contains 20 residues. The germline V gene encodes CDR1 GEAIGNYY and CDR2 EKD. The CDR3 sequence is CACDTGCGPGLGDTPDKLIF. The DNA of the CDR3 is TGCGCCTGTGACACTGGGTGCGGCCCGGGACTGGGGGATACCCCCGATAAACTCATCTTT.

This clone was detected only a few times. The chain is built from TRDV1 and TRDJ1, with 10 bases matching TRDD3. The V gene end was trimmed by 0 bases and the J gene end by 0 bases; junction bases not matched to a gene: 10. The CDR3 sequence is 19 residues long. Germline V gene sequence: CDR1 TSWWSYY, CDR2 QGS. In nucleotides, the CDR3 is TGTGCTCTTGGGGAACTATACGGGGGATACGGGGTGTACACCGATAAACTCATCTTT. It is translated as CALGELYGGYGVYTDKLIF.

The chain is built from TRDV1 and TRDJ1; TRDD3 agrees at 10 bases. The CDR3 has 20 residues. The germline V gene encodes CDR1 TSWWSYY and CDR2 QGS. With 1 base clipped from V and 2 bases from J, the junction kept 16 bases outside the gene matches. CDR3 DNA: TGTGCTCTTGGGGAACCCTACTCGGGGGATACGAGGGCGAGAACCGATAAACTCATCTTT. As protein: CALGEPYSGDTRARTDKLIF.

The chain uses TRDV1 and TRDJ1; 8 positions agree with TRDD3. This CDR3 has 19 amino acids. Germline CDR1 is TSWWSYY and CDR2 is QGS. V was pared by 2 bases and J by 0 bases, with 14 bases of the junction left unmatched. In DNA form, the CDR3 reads TGTGCTCTTGGGGAAGTTCCCTCTACTGGGGGGAAATACACCGATAAACTCATCTTT. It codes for CALGEVPSTGGKYTDKLIF.

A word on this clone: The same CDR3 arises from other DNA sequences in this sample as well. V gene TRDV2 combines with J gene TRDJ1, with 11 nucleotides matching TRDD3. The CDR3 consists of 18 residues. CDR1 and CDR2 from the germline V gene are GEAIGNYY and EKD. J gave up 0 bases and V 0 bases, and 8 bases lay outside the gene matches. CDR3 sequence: CACDTGLGDIPYTDKLIF. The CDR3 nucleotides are TGTGCCTGTGACACCGGACTGGGGGATATCCCGTACACCGATAAACTCATCTTT.

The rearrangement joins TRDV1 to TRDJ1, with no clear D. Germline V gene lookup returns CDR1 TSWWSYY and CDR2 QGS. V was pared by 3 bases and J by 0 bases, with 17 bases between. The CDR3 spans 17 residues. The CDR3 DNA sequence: TGTGCTCTTGGGGACTCCTCCCGGACGGTCTACACCGATAAACTCATCTTT. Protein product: CALGDSSRTVYTDKLIF.

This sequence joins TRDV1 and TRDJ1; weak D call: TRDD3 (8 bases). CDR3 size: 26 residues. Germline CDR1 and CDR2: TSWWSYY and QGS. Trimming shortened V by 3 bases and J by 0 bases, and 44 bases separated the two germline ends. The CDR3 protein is CALGECLPKVSKGPGGLHQYTDKLIF. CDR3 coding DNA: TGTGCTCTTGGGGAGTGTCTTCCTAAGGTCTCTAAGGGACCTGGGGGACTCCATCAGTACACCGATAAACTCATCTTT.